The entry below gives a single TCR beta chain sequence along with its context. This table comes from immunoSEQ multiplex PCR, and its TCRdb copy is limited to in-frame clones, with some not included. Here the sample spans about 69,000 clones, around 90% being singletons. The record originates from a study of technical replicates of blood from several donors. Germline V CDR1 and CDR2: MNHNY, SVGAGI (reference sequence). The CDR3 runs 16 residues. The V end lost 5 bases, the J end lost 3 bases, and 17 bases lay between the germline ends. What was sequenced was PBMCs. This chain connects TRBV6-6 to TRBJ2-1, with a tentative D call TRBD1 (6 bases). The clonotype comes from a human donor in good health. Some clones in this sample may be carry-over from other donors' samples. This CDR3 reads CASSPRLGASYNEQFF. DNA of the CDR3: TGTGCCAGCAGTCCCCGTCTGGGGGCCAGCTACAATGAGCAGTTCTTC.